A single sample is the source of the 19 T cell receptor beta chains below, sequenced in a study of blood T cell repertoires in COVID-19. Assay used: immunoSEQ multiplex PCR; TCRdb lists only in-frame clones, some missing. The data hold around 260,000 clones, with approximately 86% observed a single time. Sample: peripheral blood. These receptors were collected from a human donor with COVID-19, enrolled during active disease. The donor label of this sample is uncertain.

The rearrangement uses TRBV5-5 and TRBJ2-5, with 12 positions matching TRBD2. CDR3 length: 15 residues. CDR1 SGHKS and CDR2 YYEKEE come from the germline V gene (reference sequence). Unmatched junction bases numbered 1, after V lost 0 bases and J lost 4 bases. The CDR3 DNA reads TGTGCCAGCAGCTTGGAGGGACTAGCGGGAGAGACCCAGTACTTC. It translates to CASSLEGLAGETQYF. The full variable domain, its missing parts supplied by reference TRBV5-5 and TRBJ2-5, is DAGVTQSPTHLIKTRGQQVTLRCSPISGHKSVSWYQQVLGQGPQFIFQYYEKEERGRGNFPDRFSARQFPNYSSELNVNALLLGDSALYLCASSLEGLAGETQYFGPGTRLLVL.

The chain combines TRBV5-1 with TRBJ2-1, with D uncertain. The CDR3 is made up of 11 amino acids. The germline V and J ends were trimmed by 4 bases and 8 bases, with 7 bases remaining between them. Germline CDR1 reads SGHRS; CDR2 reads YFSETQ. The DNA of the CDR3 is TGCGCCAGCAGCCAAGAGTATGAGCAGTTCTTC. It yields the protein CASSQEYEQFF.

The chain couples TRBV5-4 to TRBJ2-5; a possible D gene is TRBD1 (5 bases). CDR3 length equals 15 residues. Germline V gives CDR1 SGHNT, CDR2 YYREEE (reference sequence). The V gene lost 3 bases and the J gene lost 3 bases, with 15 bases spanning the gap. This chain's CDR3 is CASSSSGGAEETQYF. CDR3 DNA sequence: TGTGCCAGCAGCTCGTCAGGTGGGGCCGAAGAGACCCAGTACTTC.

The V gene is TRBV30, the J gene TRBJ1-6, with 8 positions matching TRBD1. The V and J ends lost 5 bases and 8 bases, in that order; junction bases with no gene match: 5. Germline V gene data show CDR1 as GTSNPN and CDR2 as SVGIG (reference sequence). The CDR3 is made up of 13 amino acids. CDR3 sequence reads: CAWGQGRDSPLHF. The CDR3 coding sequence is TGTGCCTGGGGACAGGGTAGGGATTCACCCCTCCACTTT.

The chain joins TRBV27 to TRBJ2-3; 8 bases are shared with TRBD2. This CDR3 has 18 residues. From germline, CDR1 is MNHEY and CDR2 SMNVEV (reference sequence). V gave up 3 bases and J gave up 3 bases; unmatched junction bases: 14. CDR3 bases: TGTGCCAGCAGTTTTCTCGCGCCGGGACTAGGATCAACAGATACGCAGTATTTT. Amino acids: CASSFLAPGLGSTDTQYF.

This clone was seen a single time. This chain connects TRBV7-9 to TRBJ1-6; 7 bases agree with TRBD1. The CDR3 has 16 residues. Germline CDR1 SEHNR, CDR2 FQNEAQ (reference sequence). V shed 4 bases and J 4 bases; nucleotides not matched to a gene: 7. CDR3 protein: CASSSLGTEYNSPLHF. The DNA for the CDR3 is TGTGCCAGCAGCTCACTGGGGACAGAGTATAATTCACCCCTCCACTTT.

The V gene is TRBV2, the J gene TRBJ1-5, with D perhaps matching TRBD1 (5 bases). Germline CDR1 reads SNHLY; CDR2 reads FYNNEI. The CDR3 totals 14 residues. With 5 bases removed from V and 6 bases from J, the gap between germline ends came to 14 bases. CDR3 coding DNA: TGTGCCAGCAGTTTTCAGGGTTTAGGTCAGCCCCAGCATTTT. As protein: CASSFQGLGQPQHF.

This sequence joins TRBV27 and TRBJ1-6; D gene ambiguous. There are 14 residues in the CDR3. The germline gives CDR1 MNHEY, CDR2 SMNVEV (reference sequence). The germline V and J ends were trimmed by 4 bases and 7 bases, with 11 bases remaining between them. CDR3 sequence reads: CASSWGERNSPLHF. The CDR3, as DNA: TGTGCCAGCAGTTGGGGAGAAAGAAATTCACCCCTCCACTTT.

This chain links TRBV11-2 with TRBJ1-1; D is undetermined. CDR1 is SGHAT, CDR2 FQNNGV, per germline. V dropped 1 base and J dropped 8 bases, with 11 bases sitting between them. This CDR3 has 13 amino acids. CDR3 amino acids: CASSLVGRGEAFF. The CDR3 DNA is TGTGCCAGCAGCTTAGTGGGTAGAGGAGAAGCTTTCTTT.

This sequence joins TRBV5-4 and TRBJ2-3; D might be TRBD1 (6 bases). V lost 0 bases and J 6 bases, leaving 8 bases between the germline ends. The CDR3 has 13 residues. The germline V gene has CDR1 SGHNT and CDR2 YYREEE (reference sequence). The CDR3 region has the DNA TGTGCCAGCAGCTTGGATAGGGGGGATACGCAGTATTTT. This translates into CASSLDRGDTQYF.

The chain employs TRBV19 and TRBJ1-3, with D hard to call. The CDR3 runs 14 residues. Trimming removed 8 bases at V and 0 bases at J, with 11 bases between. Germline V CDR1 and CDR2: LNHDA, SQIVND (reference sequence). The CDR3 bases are TGTGCCAGTGCCGAACGGAGCTCTGGAAACACCATATATTTT. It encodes CASAERSSGNTIYF.

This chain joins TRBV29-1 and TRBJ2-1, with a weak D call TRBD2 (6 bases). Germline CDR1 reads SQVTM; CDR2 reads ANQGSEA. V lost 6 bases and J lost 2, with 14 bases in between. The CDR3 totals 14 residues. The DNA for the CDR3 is TGCAGCGTCTCGGGAGCTACAACCTACAATGAGCAGTTCTTC. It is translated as CSVSGATTYNEQFF.

The CDR3 DNA follows: TGCAGTGCTAGAGCGGCAGATACGCAGTATTTT. Protein: CSARAADTQYF. J is TRBJ2-3 and V is TRBV20-1; D is unresolved. V was trimmed by 1 base and J by 4 bases, leaving 3 bases between them. Germline lookup yields CDR1 DFQATT and CDR2 SNEGSKA (reference sequence). The CDR3 consists of 11 residues.

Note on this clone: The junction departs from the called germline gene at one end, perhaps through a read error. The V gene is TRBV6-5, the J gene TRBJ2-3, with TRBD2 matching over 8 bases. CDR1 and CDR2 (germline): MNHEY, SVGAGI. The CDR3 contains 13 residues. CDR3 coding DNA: TGTGCCAGCAGTTCCTGGGCCGGGACTAGTACCGTTTTT. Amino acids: CASSSWAGTSTVF.

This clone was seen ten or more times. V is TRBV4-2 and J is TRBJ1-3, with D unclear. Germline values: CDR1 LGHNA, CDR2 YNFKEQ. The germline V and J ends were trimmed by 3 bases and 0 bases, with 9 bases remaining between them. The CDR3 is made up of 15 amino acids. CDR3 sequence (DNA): TGTGCCAGCAGCCATGCCAGAATCTCTGGAAACACCATATATTTT. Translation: CASSHARISGNTIYF.

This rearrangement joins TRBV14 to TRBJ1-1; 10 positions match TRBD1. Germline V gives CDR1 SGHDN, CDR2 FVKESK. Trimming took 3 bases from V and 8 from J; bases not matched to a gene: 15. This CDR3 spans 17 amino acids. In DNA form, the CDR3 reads TGTGCCAGCAGCCAGGGACAGGGGAAGGGTTCGGCCTCAGAAGCTTTCTTT. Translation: CASSQGQGKGSASEAFF.

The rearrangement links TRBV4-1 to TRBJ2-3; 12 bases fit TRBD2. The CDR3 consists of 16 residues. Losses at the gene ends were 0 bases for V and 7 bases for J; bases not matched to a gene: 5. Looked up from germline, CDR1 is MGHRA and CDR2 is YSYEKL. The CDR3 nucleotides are TGCGCCAGCAGCCAAGAAAGAACTAGCGGGAGGCATACGCAGTATTTT. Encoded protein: CASSQERTSGRHTQYF.

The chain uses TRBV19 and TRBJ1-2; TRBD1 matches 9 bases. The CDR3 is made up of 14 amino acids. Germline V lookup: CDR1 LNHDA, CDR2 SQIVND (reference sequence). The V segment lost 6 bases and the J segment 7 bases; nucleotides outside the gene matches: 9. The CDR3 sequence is CASSSDRGPGGYTF. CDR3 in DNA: TGTGCCAGTAGCTCGGACAGGGGTCCCGGTGGCTACACCTTC.

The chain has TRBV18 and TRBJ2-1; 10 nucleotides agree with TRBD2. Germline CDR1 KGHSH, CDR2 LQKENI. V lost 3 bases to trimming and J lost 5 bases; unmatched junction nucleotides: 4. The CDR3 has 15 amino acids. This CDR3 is CASSPLAGEDNEQFF. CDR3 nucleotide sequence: TGTGCCAGCTCACCCCTAGCGGGGGAAGACAATGAGCAGTTCTTC. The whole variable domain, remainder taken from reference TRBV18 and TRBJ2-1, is NAGVMQNPRHLVRRRGQEARLRCSPMKGHSHVYWYRQLPEEGLKFMVYLQKENIIDESGMPKERFSAEFPKEGPSILRIQQVVRGDSAAYFCASSPLAGEDNEQFFGPGTRLTVL.